The entry that follows covers one T cell receptor (beta chain) sequence. The antigen remains undetermined. Sequencing was performed with immunoSEQ multiplex PCR; in TCRdb, only in-frame clones are kept and a portion is missing. Here the sample spans tens of thousands of clones, roughly 80% being singletons. This specimen belongs to a study of a mutant IDH1 vaccine in newly diagnosed glioma. The time point is: week 47, end of study. Topical imiquimod accompanied each vaccine dose, which consisted of 300 ug of mutant IDH1 20-mer peptide. The donors had new WHO grade 3 or 4 astrocytomas; these were IDH1-mutant and ATRX-lost. This CDR3 comprises 14 residues. V shed 4 bases, J shed 2 bases, and the junction held 5 bases outside the gene matches. Per the germline V gene, CDR1 is SGDLS and CDR2 is YYNGEE.

The rearrangement uses TRBV9 and TRBJ1-1; TRBD1 aligns across 7 bases. Source: PBMCs, taken from a glioma patient whose treatment included an IDH1 peptide vaccine. The origin of this receptor is a man between 18 and 35 years old with glioma. Some clones in this sample may be carry-over from other donors' samples. The CDR3 loop is CASSLRQGNTEAFF. In nucleotides, the CDR3 is TGTGCCAGCAGCCTACGACAGGGAAACACTGAAGCTTTCTTT.